This T cell receptor beta chain was observed in a study of blood T cells in healthy people across ages (dated by TCRdb to about 2015). At the level of the whole study: In model experiments, roughly one uniquely barcoded TCR beta cDNA molecule per two T cells was captured by template switching. The donors were split into four age groups: young (average around 16 years), middle-aged (39), aged (roughly 65) and long-lived (approximately 80). The study measured age-related changes in TCR beta repertoire diversity using deep sequencing normalized with unique cDNA molecular identifiers. Two additional independent replicas of 1 million unique cDNA reads from the same blood draw were analyzed for two donors (one aged 18 to 30 and one aged 80 or older). Beyond this particular receptor, the publication reports: Estimates of total diversity from one million sequenced T cells were regarded as lower bounds and underestimates. As age increased, observed TCR beta diversity per million T cells dropped in a roughly linear way, and a significant reduction was already evident by age 40. Since profiling was done on bulk unsorted PBMCs, naive and antigen-experienced compartments could not be conclusively compared. The CMV infection status of donors was not known, potentially confounding age-related changes in expanded clonotypes. The percentage of naive T cells measured by flow cytometry correlated strongly with observed TCR beta diversity. Compared with the aged group, the long-lived group had more naive CD4+ T cells, fewer expanded clones and increased TCR diversity, suggesting age selection.

The library was built by means of 5' RACE. The reads were generated on an Illumina HiSeq 2500. A second PCR of roughly 7 to 11 cycles was run with a J-beta primer mix and a sample-barcoded 5' primer. A unique molecular identifier was introduced onto each TCR beta cDNA molecule by a template-switch 5' adaptor carrying 12 random nucleotides. At least 2.5 million CDR3-containing paired-end reads were obtained from each sample. First-strand cDNA synthesis was performed from all RNA using the Mint cDNA synthesis kit, with priming by a TRBC-specific oligonucleotide. Following uracil-DNA glycosylase treatment, all cDNA underwent a first 18-cycle PCR with the universal primers M1SS and BC2_uni_R. The source study handled its data this way. For normalization, 1 million high-quality reads, each with a distinct molecular identifier, were randomly selected from each sample. Instead of being binned into consensus sequences, reads with shared molecular identifiers were discarded. MiTCR, set to a Q25 quality threshold and the strictest error-elimination algorithm, was used for CDR3 identification, clonotype clustering and error correction. A nonparametric unseen species model using Euler transformation provided a lower-bound estimate of total TCR beta diversity. The raw public reads went through TCRdb reprocessing: fastp at Q25, MiXCR clone calling, in-frame beta chains kept. Rows are combined by CDR3 protein, so each entry shows the most common genes and DNA. The V and J calls were not made by the authors but by TCRdb's processing. In all, the sample holds 750,000 or so distinct CDR3 sequences, and more than 20% of those were seen once. The top ten hold more than 8.5% of the sample.

Systemically healthy Caucasian individuals from Russia, 35 to 40 in total and aged roughly 6 to 100 years, were included as donors. Each donor gave 8 to 10 milliliters of peripheral blood, drawn into EDTA-treated Vacutainer tubes. Ficoll-Paque density-gradient centrifugation was used to isolate PBMCs, with at least 6.5 million per sample. Total RNA was extracted from PBMCs with Trizol reagent, with at least 5.5 micrograms obtained per sample. For every donor, an aliquot of PBMCs went through flow cytometry to measure the percentages of naive CD45RAhigh/CD27high T cells. V is clipped by 8 bases and J by 0 bases, and the sequence between their germline boundaries is 5 bases long. Counted from cysteine to phenylalanine, this CDR3 has 12 amino acids. Of all the DNA, just the CDR3 is kept, 36 bases in frame from base 1. Via the germline V gene, CDR1 is MDHEN and CDR2 SYDVKM. Of note for this clonotype: Its antigen remains unidentified. No base quality values were provided; no much bigger clone lies one nucleotide off.

Separately, the same data were catalogued under a study of T cells of mothers and their children. The second source states: The donors were nine systemically healthy Caucasian individuals, made up of three mothers and their six children. cDNA synthesis consumed the entire amount of extracted RNA, loaded at approximately 1.6 ug RNA in each 15 ul reaction. In the second PCR, the M1S primer introduced both the sample barcodes and 2-4 random nucleotides. Over 8 million TCR beta CDR3 reads came from each mother, compared with about 3.2 million reads from each child. Thymic selection similarly shapes TCR recombination output in related and unrelated pairs, with minor effect from inherited differences. Related mother-child pairs always showed normalized repertoire overlap that was slightly higher than in unrelated mother-child pairs, though the difference was never significant. No persistent microchimeric T cell clones were detected, at a sensitivity of roughly 99 clones per million clonotypes. In the study, deep NGS was used to compare the TCR beta repertoires of mothers and children, and features distinguishing related mother-child pairs from unrelated individuals were sought. On average, the children were about 10 +/- 4 years old, while the mothers were about 40 +/- 4 years old. After adapters were ligated using NEBNext reagents, the libraries underwent 100+100 nt paired-end sequencing on an Illumina HiSeq 2000. To prevent cross-contamination, the mother and child libraries were prepared one month apart and sequenced in separate runs. Between about 500,000 and 2,300,000 distinct TCR beta clonotypes were identified per donor. Naive TCR beta clonotypes were estimated from low-frequency clonotypes matched to each donor's FACS-determined naive share, without sorting.

The chain is assembled from TRBV28 and TRBJ2-1, with no confident D gene call. The specimen was blood. This TCR was recovered from a boy aged 5-17 years in good health. Here the CDR3 is given as CASLSSYNEQFF. The DNA sequence is given as TGTGCCAGCCTGAGCTCCTACAATGAGCAGTTCTTC.